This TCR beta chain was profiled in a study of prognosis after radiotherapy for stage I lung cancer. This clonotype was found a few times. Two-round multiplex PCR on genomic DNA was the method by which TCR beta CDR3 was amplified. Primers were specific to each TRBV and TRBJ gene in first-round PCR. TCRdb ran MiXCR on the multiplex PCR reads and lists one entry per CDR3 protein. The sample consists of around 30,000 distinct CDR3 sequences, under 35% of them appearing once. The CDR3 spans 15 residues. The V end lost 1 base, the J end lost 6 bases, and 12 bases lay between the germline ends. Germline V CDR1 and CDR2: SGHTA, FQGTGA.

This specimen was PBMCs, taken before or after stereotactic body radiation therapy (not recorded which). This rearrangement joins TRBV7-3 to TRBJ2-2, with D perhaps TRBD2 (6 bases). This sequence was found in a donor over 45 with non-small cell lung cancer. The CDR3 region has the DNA TGTGCCAGCAGCTTAAGTATTAGCGGCTCCGGGGAGCTGTTTTTT. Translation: CASSLSISGSGELFF. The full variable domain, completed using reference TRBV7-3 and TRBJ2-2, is GAGVSQTPSNKVTEKGKYVELRCDPISGHTALYWYRQSLGQGPEFLIYFQGTGAADDSGLPNDRFFAVRPEGSVSTLKIQRTERGDSAVYLCASSLSISGSGELFFGEGSRLTVL.